Listed below are T cell receptor beta chains from one sample, sequenced in a study of shared clonotypes between healthy human individuals. Method: immunoSEQ multiplex PCR; TCRdb's copy keeps in-frame clones and lacks some. The data contain about 2.1 million clones, around 93% of them seen just once; the ten biggest clones take up more than 1.5%. The sample taken for sequencing was naive CD8+ T cells from PBMCs. The source is a man aged 18 to 29 in good health. Some clones in this sample may be carry-over from other donors' samples. CDR3s include the opening cysteine and the closing phenylalanine or tryptophan. The order of the fields is V gene, clone size, J gene, D gene, CDR3 DNA, CDR3 protein. The D gene is left open where the match is weak. Clone size appears in some rows only: once, few, many, or a class for an expanded clone.

>TRBV5-1|once|TRBJ2-7|NA
TGCGCCAGCAGCTTCCCCGGGAGAACCTACGAGCAGTACTTC
CASSFPGRTYEQYF
>TRBV11-3|NA|TRBJ2-7|NA
TGTGCCAGCAGCCAGGGACACCAGTGTCCCTACGAGCAGTACTTC
CASSQGHQCPYEQYF
>TRBV7-8|once|TRBJ2-5|NA
TGTGCCAGCAGCTTAGCTGGAGAGACCCAGTACTTC
CASSLAGETQYF
>TRBV27|NA|TRBJ2-3|NA
TGTGCCAGCAGTCTACCGGGAGATACGCAGTATTTT
CASSLPGDTQYF
>TRBV10-3|NA|TRBJ1-2|TRBD1
TGTGCCATCAGTGAGGCCAGGGGGCGAGGCTATGGCTACACCTTC
CAISEARGRGYGYTF
>TRBV7-8|NA|TRBJ2-5|NA
TGTGCCAGCAGCTTCTACCACGCTCTCCCCCGCGCGGAGACCCAGTACTTC
CASSFYHALPRAETQYF
>TRBV5-6|NA|TRBJ2-7|NA
TGTGCCAGCAGCTTATCGGCACAAACCTACTACGAGCAGTACTTC
CASSLSAQTYYEQYF
>TRBV7-6|NA|TRBJ2-2|NA
TGTGCCAGCAGCCCCCTAAGAGTAGAGAACACCGGGGAGCTGTTTTTT
CASSPLRVENTGELFF
>TRBV11-2|NA|TRBJ2-7|TRBD2
TGTGCCAGCAGCTTAGGGGCTAGCGGATCCTACGAGCAGTACTTC
CASSLGASGSYEQYF
>TRBV7-9|NA|TRBJ1-2|NA
TGTGCCAGCAGCTTAGTCGGTGGGGGCTATGGCTACACCTTC
CASSLVGGGYGYTF
>TRBV7-9|NA|TRBJ2-7|NA
TGTGCCAGCAGCCCGGCCGCCGCCTACGAGCAGTACTTC
CASSPAAAYEQYF
>TRBV7-2|NA|TRBJ1-3|NA
TGTGCCAGCAGCTGGCGGGCCTCACGGGGTGGAAACACCATATATTTT
CASSWRASRGGNTIYF
>TRBV19|NA|TRBJ1-1|NA
TGTGCCAGTAGTATCAGGAACGCGGGCACTGAAGCTTTCTTT
CASSIRNAGTEAFF
>TRBV7-6|NA|TRBJ1-2|TRBD1
TGTGCCAGCAGCTTAGGCCCCACGACAGGGGCGGATGGCTACACCTTC
CASSLGPTTGADGYTF
>TRBV7-8|NA|TRBJ2-3|TRBD2
TGTGCCAGCAGCTTAGTCCTAGCGGGAGGGCCCACAGATACGCAGTATTTT
CASSLVLAGGPTDTQYF
>TRBV4-3|NA|TRBJ1-2|NA
TGCGCCAGCAGCCAGGGGGTTTTTTATGGCTACACCTTC
CASSQGVFYGYTF
>TRBV2|NA|TRBJ2-7|NA
TGTGCCAGCAGTTTTCAGCGATCGGGATCAGGGGATCCCTACGAGCAGTACTTC
CASSFQRSGSGDPYEQYF
>TRBV28|NA|TRBJ2-1|NA
TGTGCCAGCAGTTTGGGCGGAGACTACCTCAATGAGCAGTTCTTC
CASSLGGDYLNEQFF
>TRBV2|NA|TRBJ2-5|NA
TGTGCCAGCAGCTACGAGGGGATCCAACAAGAGACCCAGTACTTC
CASSYEGIQQETQYF
>TRBV6-5|NA|TRBJ2-5|TRBD2
TGTGCCAGCAAAGTCGTAGCGGGGTTCGGGGAGACCCAGTACTTC
CASKVVAGFGETQYF
>TRBV29-1|NA|TRBJ2-7|TRBD1
TGCAGCGTTGATTTCGGACAGGGGAGGTACGAGCAGTACTTC
CSVDFGQGRYEQYF
>TRBV7-6|NA|TRBJ1-3|NA
TGTGCCAGCAGCTTAAGGGTGGTTAGAGGGGACCCCGCCTCTGGCGTATATTTT
CASSLRVVRGDPASGVYF
>TRBV5-6|NA|TRBJ2-3|NA
TGTGCCAGCAGCCTCAACCCAGGGCATTACACAGATACGCAGTATTTT
CASSLNPGHYTDTQYF
>TRBV5-5|NA|TRBJ2-3|NA
TGTGCCAGCAGCTTGGCGGGTCGGGAATACTACACAGATACGCAGTATTTT
CASSLAGREYYTDTQYF
>TRBV2|NA|TRBJ2-7|TRBD1
TGTGCCACCACGACCGGGACAGGGGGGTACGAGCAGTACTTC
CATTTGTGGYEQYF
>TRBV7-8|NA|TRBJ1-4|NA
TGTGCCAGCAGCCCCCTGGGTGAAAAACTGTTTTTT
CASSPLGEKLFF
>TRBV19|NA|TRBJ2-3|NA
TGTGCCAGTAGTATAGGCGGCGGACGCACAGATACGCAGTATTTT
CASSIGGGRTDTQYF
>TRBV6-5|NA|TRBJ2-7|NA
TGTGCCAGCAGTTATCAGGGGTCCTACGAGCAGTACTTC
CASSYQGSYEQYF
>TRBV19|NA|TRBJ1-1|NA
TGTGCCAGTGGACCCCCAGTTGGGCTCGGGATGAACACTGAAGCTTTCTTT
CASGPPVGLGMNTEAFF
>TRBV6-6|NA|TRBJ2-3|NA
TGTGCCAGCAGTTACGGGCTTTCGACAGATACGCAGTATTTT
CASSYGLSTDTQYF
>TRBV27|NA|TRBJ2-6|NA
TGTGCCAGCGCGCCCCTGGACCTCTCTGGGGCCAACGTCCTGACTTTC
CASAPLDLSGANVLTF
>TRBV19|NA|TRBJ2-7|NA
TGTGCCAGTAGTATTGCAAGGGGGTACGAGCAGTACTTC
CASSIARGYEQYF
>TRBV29-1|NA|TRBJ1-2|NA
TGCAGCGTTGATCAGGCGGGCTATGGCTACACCTTC
CSVDQAGYGYTF
>TRBV27|once|TRBJ2-1|NA
TGTGCCAGCAGTCTCGACTTCTGGGAGGGGGCCTACAATGAGCAGTTCTTC
CASSLDFWEGAYNEQFF
>TRBV5-6|NA|TRBJ1-1|NA
TGTGCCAGCAGCTTGGCCCGGGGGGAAGCTTTCTTT
CASSLARGEAFF
>TRBV9|NA|TRBJ2-6|NA
TGTGCCAGCAGCGACGATCCGGGTCGGGTCCCGGGGGCTGGGGCCAACGTCCTGACTTTC
CASSDDPGRVPGAGANVLTF
>TRBV27|NA|TRBJ2-7|NA
TGTGCCAGCAGCGGCACCGGTCCCTACGAGCAGTACTTC
CASSGTGPYEQYF